A single TCR beta chain is shown here with its context. This specimen belongs to a study of blood T cell repertoires in COVID-19. Clones were sequenced by immunoSEQ multiplex PCR, and TCRdb holds only the in-frame ones, with some missing. Here the sample spans tens of thousands of clones, 80% to 90% being singletons. The length of the CDR3 is 16 residues. V was cut by 3 bases and J by 0 bases, with 11 bases left in between. From germline, CDR1 is LNHDA and CDR2 SQIVND (reference sequence). This rearrangement joins TRBV19 to TRBJ1-4, with a tentative D call TRBD1 (5 bases). The clonotype originates from a man in his fifties or sixties with active COVID-19. Sequenced input: peripheral blood. The CDR3: CASSIQDTSTNEKLFF. As DNA, the CDR3 is TGTGCCAGTAGTATTCAGGACACATCAACTAATGAAAAACTGTTTTTT.